The T cell receptor beta chain described here comes from a study of regulatory T cells in long-lasting Graves disease. General study findings and limits: Those with persistent disease had in common more public clonotypes (about 2,500) than new patients (approximately 990). Favoring TRBV28, TRBJ1-2 and TRBJ2-5 was a feature seen in persistent disease.

The TCR beta library used iRepertoire HTBI primers with Arm-PCR amplification of CDR3. TCRdb redid the calling of the multiplex PCR reads with MiXCR, one entry per CDR3 protein. The table has roughly 470,000 distinct CDR3 sequences, less than 25% seen once. Documented time point: persistent/refractory GD, antithyroid drugs over 5 years with positive TRAb. After RNA was extracted from PBMCs, the TCR library was made from it. Trimming at V came to 7 bases and at J to 6 bases, leaving 10 bases not matched to a gene. This CDR3 spans 15 amino acids. Germline CDR1 reads SGHAT; CDR2 reads FQNNGV. The sample holds many counts of this clonotype. Its antigen remains unidentified.

The sequencing here drew on peripheral blood mononuclear cells (PBMCs), taken when the disease was refractory, from a patient treated with antithyroid drugs. This clonotype was obtained from a female donor with Graves disease. The rearrangement links TRBV11-2 to TRBJ1-5; 9 positions match TRBD1. CDR3 nucleotide sequence: TGTGCCAGCAACACGAGGACAGGGGCGGTTCAGCCCCAGCATTTT. Residues: CASNTRTGAVQPQHF.